This T cell receptor beta chain originates from a study of CD8+CD57+ T cells in acquired aplastic anemia. Study background: An average of about 3.4 ug of DNA was obtained from sorted CD4+ and CD8+ cells.

Selection for sequencing was limited to patients who had shown CD8+CD57+ cell expansion by flow cytometry. Genomic DNA acted as the template from which TCR beta VDJ combination and CDR3 sequence profiling were carried out. TCRdb recomputed calls from the reads with MiXCR, one row per CDR3 protein. The sample has under 200,000 distinct CDR3 sequences, 45% to 55% seen once. Germline trimming cut 3 bases from V and 7 bases from J; bases unmatched to any gene: 15. The CDR3 sequence is 15 residues long. The V gene's germline CDR1 is DFQATT and CDR2 SNEGSKA (reference sequence). The sequencing sample was made of sorted CD4+, CD8+, or CD8+CD57+ T cells (not recorded which) from PBMCs. The TCR sequence derives from a human donor with aplastic anemia. The chain has TRBV20-1 and TRBJ2-7; 7 nucleotides align to TRBD2. CDR3 residues: CSASRDYGSNWEQYF. In DNA form, the CDR3 reads TGCAGTGCTAGCAGGGACTATGGGTCAAATTGGGAGCAGTACTTC.